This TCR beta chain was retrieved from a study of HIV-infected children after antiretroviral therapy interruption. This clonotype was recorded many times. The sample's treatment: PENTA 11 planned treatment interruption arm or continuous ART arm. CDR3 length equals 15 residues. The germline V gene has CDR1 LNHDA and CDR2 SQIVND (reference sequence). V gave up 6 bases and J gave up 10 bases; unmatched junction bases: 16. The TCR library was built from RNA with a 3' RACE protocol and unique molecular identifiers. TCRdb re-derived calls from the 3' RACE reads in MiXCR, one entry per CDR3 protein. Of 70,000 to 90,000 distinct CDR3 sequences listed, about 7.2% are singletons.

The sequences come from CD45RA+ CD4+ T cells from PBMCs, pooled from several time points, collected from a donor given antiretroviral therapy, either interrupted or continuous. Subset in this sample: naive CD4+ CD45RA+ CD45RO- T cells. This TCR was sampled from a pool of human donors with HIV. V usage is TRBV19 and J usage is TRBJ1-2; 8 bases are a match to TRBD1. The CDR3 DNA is TGTGCCAGTAGCCGTACCCCGGGACAGGAGAGGGACTACACCTTC. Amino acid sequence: CASSRTPGQERDYTF. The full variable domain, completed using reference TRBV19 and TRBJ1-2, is DGGITQSPKYLFRKEGQNVTLSCEQNLNHDAMYWYRQDPGQGLRLIYYSQIVNDFQKGDIAEGYSVSREKKESFPLTVTSAQKNPTAFYLCASSRTPGQERDYTFGSGTRLTVV.